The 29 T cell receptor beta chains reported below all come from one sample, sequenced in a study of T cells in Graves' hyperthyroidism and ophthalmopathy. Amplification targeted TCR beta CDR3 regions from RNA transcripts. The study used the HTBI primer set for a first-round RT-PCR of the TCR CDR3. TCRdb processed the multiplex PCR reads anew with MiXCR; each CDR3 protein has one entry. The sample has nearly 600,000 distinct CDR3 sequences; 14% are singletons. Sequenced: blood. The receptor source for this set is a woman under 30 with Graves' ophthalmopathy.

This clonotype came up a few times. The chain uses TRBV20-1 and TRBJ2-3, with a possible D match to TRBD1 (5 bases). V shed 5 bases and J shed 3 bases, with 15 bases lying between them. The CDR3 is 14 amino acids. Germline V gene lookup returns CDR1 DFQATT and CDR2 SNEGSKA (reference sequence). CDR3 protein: CSAWQGIGTDTQYF. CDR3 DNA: TGCAGTGCTTGGCAGGGAATAGGGACAGATACGCAGTATTTT.

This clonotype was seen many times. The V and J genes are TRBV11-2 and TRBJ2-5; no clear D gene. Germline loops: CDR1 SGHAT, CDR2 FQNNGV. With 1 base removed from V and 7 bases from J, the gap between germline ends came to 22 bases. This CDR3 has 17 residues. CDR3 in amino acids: CASSLALNTFSVGTQYF. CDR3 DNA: TGTGCCAGCAGCTTAGCCTTGAACACTTTCTCGGTTGGGACCCAGTACTTC.

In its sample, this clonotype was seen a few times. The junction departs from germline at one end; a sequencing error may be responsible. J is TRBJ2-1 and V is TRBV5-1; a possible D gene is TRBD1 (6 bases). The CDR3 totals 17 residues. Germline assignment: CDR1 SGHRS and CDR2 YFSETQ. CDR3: CASRDVGGQSSYNERFF. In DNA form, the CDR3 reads TGCGCCAGCAGGGATGTAGGCGGACAGAGCTCCTACAATGAGCGGTTCTTC.

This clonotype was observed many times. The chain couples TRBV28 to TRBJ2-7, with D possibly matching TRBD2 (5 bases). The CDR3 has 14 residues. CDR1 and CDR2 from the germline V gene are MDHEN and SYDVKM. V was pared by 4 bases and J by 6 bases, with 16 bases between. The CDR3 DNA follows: TGTGCCAGCAGTTCAACAGCCGTTGGGAGCGAGCAGTACTTC. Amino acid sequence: CASSSTAVGSEQYF.

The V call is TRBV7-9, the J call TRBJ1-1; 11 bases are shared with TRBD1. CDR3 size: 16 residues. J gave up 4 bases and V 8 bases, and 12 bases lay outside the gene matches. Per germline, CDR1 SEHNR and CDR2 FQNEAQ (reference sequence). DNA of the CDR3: TGTGCCAGCGATTTAGGACAGGGGGCTGGGGGCACTGAAGCTTTCTTT. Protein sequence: CASDLGQGAGGTEAFF.

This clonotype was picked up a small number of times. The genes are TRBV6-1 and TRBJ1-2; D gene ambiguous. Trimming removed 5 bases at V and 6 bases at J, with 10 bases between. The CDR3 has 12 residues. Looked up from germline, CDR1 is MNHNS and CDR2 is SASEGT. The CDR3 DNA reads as TGTGCCAGCAGTATTAGAGGAGATGGCTACACCTTC. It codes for CASSIRGDGYTF.

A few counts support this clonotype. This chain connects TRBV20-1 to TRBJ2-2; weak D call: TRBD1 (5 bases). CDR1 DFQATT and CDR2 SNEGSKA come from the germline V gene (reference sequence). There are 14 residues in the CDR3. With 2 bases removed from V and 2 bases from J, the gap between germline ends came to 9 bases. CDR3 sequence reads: CSARWTRNTGELFF. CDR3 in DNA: TGCAGTGCTAGATGGACACGTAACACCGGGGAGCTGTTTTTT.

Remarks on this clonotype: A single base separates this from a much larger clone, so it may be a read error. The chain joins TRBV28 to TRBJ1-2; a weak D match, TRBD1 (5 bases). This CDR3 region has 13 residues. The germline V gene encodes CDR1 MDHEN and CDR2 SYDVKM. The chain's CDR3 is CAGSLQELYGYTF. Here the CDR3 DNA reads TGTGCCGGCAGCTTACAGGAGTTATATGGCTACACCTTC.

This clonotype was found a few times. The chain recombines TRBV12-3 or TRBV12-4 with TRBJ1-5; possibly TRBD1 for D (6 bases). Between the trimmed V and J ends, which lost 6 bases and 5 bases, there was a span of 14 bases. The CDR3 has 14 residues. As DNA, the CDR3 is TGTGCCAGCAGCCCCGTTAGGGGGGATCAGCCCCAGCATTTT. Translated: CASSPVRGDQPQHF.

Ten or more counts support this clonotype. The CDR3 coding sequence is TGTGCCAGCAGCCCCCGGGACAGGGATGGCTACACCTTC. It is translated as CASSPRDRDGYTF. The chain uses TRBV6-1 and TRBJ1-2; 9 nucleotides align to TRBD1. The CDR3 is made up of 13 amino acids. Germline CDR1 reads MNHNS; CDR2 reads SASEGT. Germline trimming cut 6 bases from V and 6 bases from J; bases unmatched to any gene: 5.

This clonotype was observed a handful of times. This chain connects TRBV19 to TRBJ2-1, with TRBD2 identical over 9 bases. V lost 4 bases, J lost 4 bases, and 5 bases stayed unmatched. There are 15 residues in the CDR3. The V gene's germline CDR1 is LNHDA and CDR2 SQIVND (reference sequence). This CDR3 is CASSTRLAEYNEQFF. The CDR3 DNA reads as TGTGCCAGTAGTACCCGACTAGCGGAATACAATGAGCAGTTCTTC.

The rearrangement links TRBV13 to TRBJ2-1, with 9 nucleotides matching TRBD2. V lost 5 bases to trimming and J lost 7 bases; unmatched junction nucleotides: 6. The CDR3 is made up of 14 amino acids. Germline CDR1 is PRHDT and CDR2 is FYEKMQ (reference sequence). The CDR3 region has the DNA TGTGCCAGCAGCCTTAGCGGGAGCGAAAATGAGCAGTTCTTC. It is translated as CASSLSGSENEQFF.

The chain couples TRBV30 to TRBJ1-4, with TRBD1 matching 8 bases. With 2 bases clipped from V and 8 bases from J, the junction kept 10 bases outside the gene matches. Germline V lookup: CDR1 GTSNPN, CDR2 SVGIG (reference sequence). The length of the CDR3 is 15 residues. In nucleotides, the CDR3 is TGTGCCTGGAGTCCCCGGACAGGGAAGAGGGAAAAACTGTTTTTT. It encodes CAWSPRTGKREKLFF.

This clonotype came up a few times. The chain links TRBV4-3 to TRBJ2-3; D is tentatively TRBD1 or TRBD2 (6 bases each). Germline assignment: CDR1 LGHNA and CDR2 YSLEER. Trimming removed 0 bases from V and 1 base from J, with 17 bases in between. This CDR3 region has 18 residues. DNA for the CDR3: TGCGCCAGCAGCCAAGACCCGGGGGCGACCGCCGGCACAGATACGCAGTATTTT. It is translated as CASSQDPGATAGTDTQYF.

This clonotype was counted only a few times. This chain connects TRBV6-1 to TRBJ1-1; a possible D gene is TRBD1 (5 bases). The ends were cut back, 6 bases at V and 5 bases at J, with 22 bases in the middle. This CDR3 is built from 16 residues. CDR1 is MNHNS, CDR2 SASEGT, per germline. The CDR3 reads CASRPTPGPRWTEAFF. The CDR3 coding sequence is TGTGCCAGCAGGCCGACACCGGGACCGAGGTGGACTGAAGCTTTCTTT.

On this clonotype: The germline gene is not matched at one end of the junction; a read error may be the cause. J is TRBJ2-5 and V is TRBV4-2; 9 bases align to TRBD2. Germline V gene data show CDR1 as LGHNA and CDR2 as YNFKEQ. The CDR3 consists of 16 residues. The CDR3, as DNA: TGTGCCAGCAGCCAAGGGGGCGGGAGGGCCGGAGAGGCCCAGTACTTC. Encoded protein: CASSQGGGRAGEAQYF.

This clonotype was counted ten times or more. CDR3 sequence: CATRTSGSYNEQFF. The CDR3 DNA reads TGTGCCACCCGGACTAGCGGCTCCTACAATGAGCAGTTCTTC. The chain couples TRBV10-3 to TRBJ2-1; the match to TRBD2 covers 10 bases. CDR1 is ENHRY and CDR2 is SYGVKD in the germline V gene. The CDR3 consists of 14 residues. J was trimmed by 0 bases and V by 10 bases; bases with no gene match: 3.

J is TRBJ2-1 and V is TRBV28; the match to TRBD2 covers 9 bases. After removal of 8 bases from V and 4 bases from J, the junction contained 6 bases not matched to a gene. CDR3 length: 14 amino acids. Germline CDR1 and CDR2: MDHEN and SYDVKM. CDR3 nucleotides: TGTGCCAGCGGGGGACTAGCCGATTACAATGAGCAGTTCTTC. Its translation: CASGGLADYNEQFF.

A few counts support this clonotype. DNA for the CDR3: TGCAGTGCTAGAGATATGGGGACTGGGGCCAACGTCCTGACTTTC. Its translation is CSARDMGTGANVLTF. V is TRBV20-1 and J is TRBJ2-6; D not resolved. CDR3 length: 15 amino acids. The germline CDR1 and CDR2 sequences are DFQATT and SNEGSKA (reference sequence). V gave up 0 bases and J gave up 2 bases, with 8 bases separating them.

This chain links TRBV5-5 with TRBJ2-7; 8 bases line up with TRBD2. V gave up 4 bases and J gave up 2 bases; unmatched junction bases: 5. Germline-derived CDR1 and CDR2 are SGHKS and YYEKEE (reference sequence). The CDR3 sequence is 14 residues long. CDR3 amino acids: CASSAGLGPYEQYF. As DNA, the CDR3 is TGTGCCAGCAGCGCGGGACTAGGGCCCTACGAGCAGTACTTC. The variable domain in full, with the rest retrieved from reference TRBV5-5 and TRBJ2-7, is DAGVTQSPTHLIKTRGQQVTLRCSPISGHKSVSWYQQVLGQGPQFIFQYYEKEERGRGNFPDRFSARQFPNYSSELNVNALLLGDSALYLCASSAGLGPYEQYFGPGTRLTVT.

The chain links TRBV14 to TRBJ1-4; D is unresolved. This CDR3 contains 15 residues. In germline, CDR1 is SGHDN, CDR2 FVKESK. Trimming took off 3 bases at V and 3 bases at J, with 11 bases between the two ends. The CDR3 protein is CASSQVPGANEKLFF. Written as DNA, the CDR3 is TGTGCCAGCAGCCAGGTTCCCGGGGCTAATGAAAAACTGTTTTTT.

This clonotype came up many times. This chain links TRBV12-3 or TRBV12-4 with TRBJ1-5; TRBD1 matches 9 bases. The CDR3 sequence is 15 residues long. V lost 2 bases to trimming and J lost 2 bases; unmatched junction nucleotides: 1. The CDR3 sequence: CASSLRDRGNQPQHF. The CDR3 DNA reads TGTGCCAGCAGTTTAAGGGACAGGGGCAATCAGCCCCAGCATTTT.

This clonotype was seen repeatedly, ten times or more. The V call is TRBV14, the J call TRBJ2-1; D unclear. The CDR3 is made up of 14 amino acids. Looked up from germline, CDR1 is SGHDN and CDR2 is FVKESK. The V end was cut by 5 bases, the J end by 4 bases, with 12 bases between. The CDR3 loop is CASSVNVGYNEQFF. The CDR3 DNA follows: TGTGCCAGCAGCGTAAACGTTGGATACAATGAGCAGTTCTTC.

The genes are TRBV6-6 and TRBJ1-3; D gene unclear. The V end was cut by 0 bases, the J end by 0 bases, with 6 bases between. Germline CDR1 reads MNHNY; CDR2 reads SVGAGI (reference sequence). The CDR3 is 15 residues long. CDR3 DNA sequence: TGTGCCAGCAGTTACTCTGACTTCTCTGGAAACACCATATATTTT. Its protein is CASSYSDFSGNTIYF.

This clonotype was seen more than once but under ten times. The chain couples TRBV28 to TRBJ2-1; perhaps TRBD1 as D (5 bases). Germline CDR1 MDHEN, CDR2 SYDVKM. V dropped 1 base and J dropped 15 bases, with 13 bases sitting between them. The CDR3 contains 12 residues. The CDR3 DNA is TGTGCCAGCAGTTTATTCGAGACAGCCGGGTTCTTC. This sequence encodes CASSLFETAGFF.

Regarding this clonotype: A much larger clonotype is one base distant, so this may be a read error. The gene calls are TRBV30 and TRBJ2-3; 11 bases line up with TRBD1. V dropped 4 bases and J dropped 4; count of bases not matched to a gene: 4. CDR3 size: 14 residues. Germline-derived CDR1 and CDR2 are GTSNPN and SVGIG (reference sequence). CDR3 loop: CAWTGTGGSDTQYF. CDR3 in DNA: TGTGCCTGGACCGGGACAGGGGGATCAGATACGCAGTATTTT.

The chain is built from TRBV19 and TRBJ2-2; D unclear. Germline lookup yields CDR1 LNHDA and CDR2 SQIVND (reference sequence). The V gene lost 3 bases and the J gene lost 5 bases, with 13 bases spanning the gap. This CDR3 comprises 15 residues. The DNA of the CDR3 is TGTGCCAGTAGTATTACCATCTTTGGGACCGGGGAGCTGTTTTTT. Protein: CASSITIFGTGELFF.

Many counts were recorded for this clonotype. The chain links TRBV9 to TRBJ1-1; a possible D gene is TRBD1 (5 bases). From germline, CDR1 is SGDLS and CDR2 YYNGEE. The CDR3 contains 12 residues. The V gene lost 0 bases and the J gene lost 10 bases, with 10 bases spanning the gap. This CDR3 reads CASSVGDQVAFF. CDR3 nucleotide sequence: TGTGCCAGCAGCGTAGGGGACCAGGTAGCTTTCTTT.

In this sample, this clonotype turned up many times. The CDR3 DNA reads as TGCAGTGCCCCCGGACTAGCGAAGGACCCTAGCACAGATACGCAGTATTTT. Amino acids: CSAPGLAKDPSTDTQYF. The V and J genes are TRBV20-1 and TRBJ2-3, with 9 bases identical to TRBD2. Germline CDR1 DFQATT, CDR2 SNEGSKA (reference sequence). The V gene end was trimmed by 6 bases and the J gene end by 0 bases; junction bases not matched to a gene: 13. The CDR3 spans 17 residues.